In this sample, the clone carrying this T cell receptor beta chain is large. The sample originates from a study of T and B cells in COVID-19 patients. Multiplex PCR with BIOMED2 TRB-A/B primer pools amplified TRB rearrangements. TCRdb ran MiXCR on the multiplex PCR reads and lists one entry per CDR3 protein. The sample has 4,500 to 5,500 distinct CDR3 sequences, over 20% seen once; the top ten hold 9.5% to 13%. From blood, roughly 220-550 ng of genomic DNA served as TRB template. The CDR3 is made up of 15 amino acids. Germline CDR1 reads LNHDA; CDR2 reads SQIVND (reference sequence). Trimming removed 6 bases from V and 3 bases from J; junction bases left unmatched: 4.

Sequences were obtained from blood. This clonotype was sampled from a human donor with active COVID-19. This chain joins TRBV19 and TRBJ2-6; 8 bases match TRBD1. DNA of the CDR3: TGTGCCAGTAGAGACAGGGGAGGTGGGGCCAACGTCCTGACTTTC. The encoded protein is CASRDRGGGANVLTF.